The sequence of this T cell receptor (beta chain) was determined in a study of T cell responses to AZD1222 COVID-19 vaccine. Findings and caveats of the study: Spike-specific TCRs gained breadth and depth after people received two AZD1222 doses. White British donors predominated, females outnumbered males, and clonal diversity was possibly underestimated.

In the case of this clone: Its antigen is unknown.

The method was immunoSEQ multiplex PCR; TCRdb's version includes in-frame clones alone and lacks a portion of them. The table lists around 150,000 clones. The CDR3 sequence is 13 residues long. Germline loops: CDR1 SGHDN, CDR2 FVKESK. V shed 6 bases and J shed 1 base, with 9 bases lying between them. The clonotype was recovered from an adult in good health. The sequencing sample was made of peripheral blood. The V call is TRBV14, the J call TRBJ1-1, with D unclear. CDR3 sequence reads: CASSYSTNTEAFF. The CDR3 DNA reads as TGTGCCAGCAGTTATTCGACGAACACTGAAGCTTTCTTT.